One T cell receptor (beta chain) is described in this entry. Deletions cut 4 bases from V and 4 bases from J, with 11 bases between. This CDR3 has 14 residues. Germline loops: CDR1 SEHNR, CDR2 FQNEAQ (reference sequence). This record comes from a study of regulatory T cells in long-lasting Graves disease. Assembly of TCR beta libraries relied on iRepertoire HTBI primers together with Arm-PCR of CDR3 regions. In TCRdb, the multiplex PCR reads were re-called with MiXCR into one record per CDR3 protein. The profile shows 400,000 to 500,000 distinct CDR3 sequences, roughly a fifth of them singletons. Time point of the sample: persistent/refractory GD, antithyroid drugs over 5 years with positive TRAb. With RNA extracted from PBMCs as input, the TCR library was made.

This chain links TRBV7-9 with TRBJ1-3; possible D gene TRBD1, 5 bases. The specimen comprised peripheral blood mononuclear cells (PBMCs), sampled when the disease was refractory, from a patient treated with antithyroid drugs. The clonotype comes from a female donor with Graves disease. The CDR3, as DNA: TGTGCCAGCAGCTCCCAGGGAGGAGGAAACACCATATATTTT. It translates to CASSSQGGGNTIYF.